These 5 T cell receptor beta chains were sequenced from one sample in a study of monozygotic twins with inflammatory bowel disease. TCRdb derives one entry per CDR3 protein from the 5' RACE reads, leaving out DNA. The table lists more than 110,000 distinct CDR3 sequences. Sequenced: blood. The source of these receptors is a human donor with ulcerative colitis or Crohn's disease, or a healthy co-twin of an affected twin (not recorded which).

V is TRBV29-1 and J is TRBJ2-2. The germline V gene has CDR1 SQVTM and CDR2 ANQGSEA. The CDR3 runs to 13 residues. Here the CDR3 reads CSVDSKNTGELFF.

J is TRBJ1-5 and V is TRBV12-3 or TRBV12-4; the TCRdb call, TRBD1, lacks DNA for checking. The CDR3 is 14 amino acids. The CDR3 protein is CASRPDSYNQPQHF.

J is TRBJ2-1 and V is TRBV14; the D call of TRBD1 rests on TCRdb alone, since no DNA is present to check it. CDR3 length: 14 amino acids. CDR1 is SGHDN and CDR2 is FVKESK in the germline V gene. CDR3 loop: CASSPVGGGDEQFF.

The gene calls are TRBV6-5 and TRBJ2-1; without DNA, the TCRdb call of TRBD1 cannot be checked. Germline V lookup: CDR1 MNHEY, CDR2 SVGAGI. This CDR3 spans 14 amino acids. This chain's CDR3 is CASSYSPRDHEQFF.

The rearrangement joins TRBV5-1 to TRBJ2-1. The CDR3 is 14 residues long. Germline CDR1 reads SGHRS; CDR2 reads YFSETQ. CDR3 sequence: CASSLNGRNNEQFF.